This T cell receptor (beta chain) was obtained from a study of T cells in localized non-small cell lung cancer. The germline CDR1 and CDR2 sequences are WSHSY and SAAADI. The CDR3 spans 14 residues. Trimming pared 6 bases from V and 0 bases from J, leaving 9 bases between. Clones were read by immunoSEQ multiplex PCR, and TCRdb kept only the in-frame ones, dropping some. The sample lists around 1,900 clones, 20% to 25% occurring once. The sequenced sample was lung tumor tissue, obtained before any cancer treatment. This TCR came from a male donor aged 60 or older with stage II lung adenocarcinoma. The chain links TRBV10-2 to TRBJ1-5; D remains ambiguous. CDR3: CASSDTYSNQPQHF. CDR3 nucleotide sequence: TGCGCCAGCAGCGACACTTATAGCAATCAGCCCCAGCATTTT.